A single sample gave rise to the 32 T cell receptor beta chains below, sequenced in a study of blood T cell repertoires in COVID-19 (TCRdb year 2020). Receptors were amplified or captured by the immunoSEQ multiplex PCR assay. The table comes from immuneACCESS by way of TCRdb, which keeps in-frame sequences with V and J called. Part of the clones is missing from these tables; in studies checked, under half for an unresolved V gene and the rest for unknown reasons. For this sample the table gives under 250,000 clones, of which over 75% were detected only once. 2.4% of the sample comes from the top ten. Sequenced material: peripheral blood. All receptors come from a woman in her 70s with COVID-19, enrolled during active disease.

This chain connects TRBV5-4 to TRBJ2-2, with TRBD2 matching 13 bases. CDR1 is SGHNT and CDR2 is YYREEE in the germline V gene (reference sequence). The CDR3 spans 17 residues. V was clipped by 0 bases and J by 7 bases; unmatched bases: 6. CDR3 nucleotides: TGTGCCAGCAGCTTGGAACTAGCGGGGGGGCCCGGCGGGGAGCTGTTTTTT. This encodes CASSLELAGGPGGELFF.

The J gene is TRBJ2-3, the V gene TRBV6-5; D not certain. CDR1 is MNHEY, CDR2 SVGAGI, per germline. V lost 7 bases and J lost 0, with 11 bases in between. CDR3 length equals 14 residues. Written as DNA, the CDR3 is TGTGCCAGCACCCTTCCGGTCAGCACAGATACGCAGTATTTT. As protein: CASTLPVSTDTQYF.

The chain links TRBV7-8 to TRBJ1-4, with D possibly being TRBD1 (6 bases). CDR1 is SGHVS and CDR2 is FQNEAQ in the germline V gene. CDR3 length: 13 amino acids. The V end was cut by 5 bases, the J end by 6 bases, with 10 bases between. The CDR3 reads CASSPGTYEKLFF. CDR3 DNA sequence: TGTGCCAGCAGCCCCGGGACATATGAAAAACTGTTTTTT.

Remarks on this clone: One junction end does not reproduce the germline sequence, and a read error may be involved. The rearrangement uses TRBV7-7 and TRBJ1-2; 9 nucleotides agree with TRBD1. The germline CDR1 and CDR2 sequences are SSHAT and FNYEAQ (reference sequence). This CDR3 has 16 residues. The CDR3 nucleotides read TGTGCTAGCAGCCTAACCCACCGGGACAGGGAGTATGGCTACACCTTC. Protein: CASSLTHRDREYGYTF. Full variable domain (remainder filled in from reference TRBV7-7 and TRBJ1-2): GAGVSQSPRYKVTKRGQDVTLRCDPISSHATLYWYQQALGQGPEFLTYFNYEAQPDKSGLPSDRFSAERPEGSISTLTIQRTEQRDSAMYRCASSLTHRDREYGYTFGSGTRLTVV.

The CDR3 protein is CASAVGDNEKLFF. The DNA of the CDR3 is TGCGCCAGCGCCGTAGGGGATAATGAAAAACTGTTTTTT. The rearrangement joins TRBV4-1 to TRBJ1-4, with D possibly matching TRBD1 (5 bases). Trimming stripped 8 bases from V and 4 bases from J, with 11 bases between. Germline V gene sequence: CDR1 MGHRA, CDR2 YSYEKL. The CDR3 runs to 13 residues.

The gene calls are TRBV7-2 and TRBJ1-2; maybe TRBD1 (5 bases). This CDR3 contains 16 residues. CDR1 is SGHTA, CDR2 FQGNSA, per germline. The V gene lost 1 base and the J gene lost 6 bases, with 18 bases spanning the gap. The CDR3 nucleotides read TGTGCCAGCAGCTTAGGCGCTGGGGGAGGGATCGATGGCTACACCTTC. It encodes CASSLGAGGGIDGYTF.

The CDR3 nucleotides are TGTGCCAGCAGCCAAGAGCGTTTTGGCTATGGCTACACCTTC. It codes for CASSQERFGYGYTF. V is TRBV3-1 (or the pseudogene TRBV3-2) and J is TRBJ1-2; D gene unclear. The V and J ends lost 0 bases and 4 bases respectively, with 9 bases between them. In germline, CDR1 is LGHDT, CDR2 YNNKEL (reference sequence). This CDR3 contains 14 residues.

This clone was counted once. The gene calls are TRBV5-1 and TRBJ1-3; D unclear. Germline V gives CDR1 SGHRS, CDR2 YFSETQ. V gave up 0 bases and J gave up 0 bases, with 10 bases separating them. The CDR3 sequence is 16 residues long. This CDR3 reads CASSLAGRSSGNTIYF. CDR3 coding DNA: TGCGCCAGCAGCTTGGCCGGGAGGTCCTCTGGAAACACCATATATTTT.

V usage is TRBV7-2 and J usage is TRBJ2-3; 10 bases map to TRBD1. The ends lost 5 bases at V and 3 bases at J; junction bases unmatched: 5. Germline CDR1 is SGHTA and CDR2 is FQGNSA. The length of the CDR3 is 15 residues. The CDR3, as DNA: TGTGCCAGCAGCGAGGACAGGGGGTGGACAGATACGCAGTATTTT. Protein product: CASSEDRGWTDTQYF.

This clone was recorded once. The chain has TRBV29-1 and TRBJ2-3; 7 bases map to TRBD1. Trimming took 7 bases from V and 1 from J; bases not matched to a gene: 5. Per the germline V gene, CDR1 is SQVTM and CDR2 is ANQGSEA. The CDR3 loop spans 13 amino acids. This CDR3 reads CSDRQGGTDTQYF. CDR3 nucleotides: TGCAGCGATCGACAGGGAGGCACAGATACGCAGTATTTT.

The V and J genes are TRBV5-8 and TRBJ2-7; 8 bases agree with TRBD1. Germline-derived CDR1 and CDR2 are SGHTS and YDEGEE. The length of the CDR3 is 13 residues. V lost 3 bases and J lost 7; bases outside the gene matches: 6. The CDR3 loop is CASSSSRGREQYF. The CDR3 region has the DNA TGTGCCAGCAGCTCCTCCAGGGGGCGAGAGCAGTACTTC.

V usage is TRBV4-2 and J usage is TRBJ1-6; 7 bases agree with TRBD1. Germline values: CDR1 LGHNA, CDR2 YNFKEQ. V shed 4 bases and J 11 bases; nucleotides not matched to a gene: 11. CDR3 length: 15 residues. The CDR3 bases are TGTGCCAGCAGCCCCCGGACAGGCTCTTCCACACCCCTCCACTTT. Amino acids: CASSPRTGSSTPLHF.

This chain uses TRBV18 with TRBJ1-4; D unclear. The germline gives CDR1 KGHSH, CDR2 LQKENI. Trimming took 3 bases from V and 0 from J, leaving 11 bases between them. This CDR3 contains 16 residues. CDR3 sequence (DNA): TGTGCCAGCTCACCCAACGCGCCGGCAACTAATGAAAAACTGTTTTTT. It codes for CASSPNAPATNEKLFF.

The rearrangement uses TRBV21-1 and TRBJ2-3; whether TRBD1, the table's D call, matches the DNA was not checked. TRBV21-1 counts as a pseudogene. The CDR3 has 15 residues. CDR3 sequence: CASSKGTQDADTQYF. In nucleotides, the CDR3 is TGTGCCAGCAGCAAAGGAACACAGGATGCAGATACGCAGTATTTT.

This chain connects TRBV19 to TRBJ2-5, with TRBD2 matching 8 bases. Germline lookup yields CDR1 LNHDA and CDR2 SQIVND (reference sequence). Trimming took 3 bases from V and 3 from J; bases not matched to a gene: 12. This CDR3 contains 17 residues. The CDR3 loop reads CASSIGAVAGLKETQYF. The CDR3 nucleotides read TGTGCCAGTAGTATCGGGGCGGTAGCGGGGCTTAAAGAGACCCAGTACTTC.

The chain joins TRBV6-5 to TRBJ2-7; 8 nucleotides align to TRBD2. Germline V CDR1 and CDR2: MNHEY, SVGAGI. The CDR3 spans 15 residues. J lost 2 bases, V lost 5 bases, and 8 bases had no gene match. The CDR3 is CASSSAGTSTYEQYF. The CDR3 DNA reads TGTGCCAGCAGTAGTGCCGGGACTAGTACCTACGAGCAGTACTTC.

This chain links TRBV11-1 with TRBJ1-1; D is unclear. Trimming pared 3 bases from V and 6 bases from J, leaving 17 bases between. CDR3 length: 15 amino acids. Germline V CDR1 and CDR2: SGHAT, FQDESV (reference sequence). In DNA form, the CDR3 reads TGTGCCAGCAGCTTGTTAACCTTACCACATTCTGAAGCTTTCTTT. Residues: CASSLLTLPHSEAFF.

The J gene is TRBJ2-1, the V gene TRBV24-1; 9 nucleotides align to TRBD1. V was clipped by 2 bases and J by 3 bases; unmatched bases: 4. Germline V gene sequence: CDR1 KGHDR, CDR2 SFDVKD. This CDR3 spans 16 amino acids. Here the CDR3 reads CATSDSTGQGYNEQFF. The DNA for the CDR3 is TGTGCCACCAGTGATTCTACGGGACAGGGCTACAATGAGCAGTTCTTC.

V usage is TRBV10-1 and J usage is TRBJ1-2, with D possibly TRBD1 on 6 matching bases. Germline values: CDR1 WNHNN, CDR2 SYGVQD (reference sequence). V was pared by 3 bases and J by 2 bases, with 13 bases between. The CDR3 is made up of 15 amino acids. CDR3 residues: CASSDPYRENYGYTF. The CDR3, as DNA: TGCGCCAGCAGTGACCCCTACAGGGAAAACTATGGCTACACCTTC.

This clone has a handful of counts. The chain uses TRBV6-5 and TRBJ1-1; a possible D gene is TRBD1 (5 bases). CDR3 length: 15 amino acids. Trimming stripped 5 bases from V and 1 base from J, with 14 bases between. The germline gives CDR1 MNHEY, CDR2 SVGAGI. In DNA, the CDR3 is TGTGCCAGCAGTAACCACGGGGGGGAGAACACTGAAGCTTTCTTT. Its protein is CASSNHGGENTEAFF.

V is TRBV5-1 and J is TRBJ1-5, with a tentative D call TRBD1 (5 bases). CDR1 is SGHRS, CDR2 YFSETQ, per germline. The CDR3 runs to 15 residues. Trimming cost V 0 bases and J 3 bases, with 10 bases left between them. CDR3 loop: CASSLGQGYNQPQHF. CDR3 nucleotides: TGCGCCAGCAGCTTGGGGCAGGGATACAATCAGCCCCAGCATTTT.

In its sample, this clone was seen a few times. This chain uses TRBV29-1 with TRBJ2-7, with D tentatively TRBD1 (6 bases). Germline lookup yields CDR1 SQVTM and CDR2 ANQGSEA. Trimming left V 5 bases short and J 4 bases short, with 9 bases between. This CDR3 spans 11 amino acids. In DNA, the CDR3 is TGCAGCGTTTCCCAGGGGTACGAGCAGTACTTC. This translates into CSVSQGYEQYF.

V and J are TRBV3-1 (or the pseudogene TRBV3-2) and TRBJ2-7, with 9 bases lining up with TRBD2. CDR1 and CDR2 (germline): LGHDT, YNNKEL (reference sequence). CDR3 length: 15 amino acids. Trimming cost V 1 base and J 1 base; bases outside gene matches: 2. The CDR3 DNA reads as TGTGCCAGCAGCCAAGGACTAGCGGATTCCTACGAGCAGTACTTC. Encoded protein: CASSQGLADSYEQYF.

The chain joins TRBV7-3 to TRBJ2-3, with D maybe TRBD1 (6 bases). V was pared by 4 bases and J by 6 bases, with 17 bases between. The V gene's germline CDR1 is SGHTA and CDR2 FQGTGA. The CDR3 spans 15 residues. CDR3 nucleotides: TGTGCCAGCAGCTCCCTGGGACAACCAGGGGATACGCAGTATTTT. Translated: CASSSLGQPGDTQYF.

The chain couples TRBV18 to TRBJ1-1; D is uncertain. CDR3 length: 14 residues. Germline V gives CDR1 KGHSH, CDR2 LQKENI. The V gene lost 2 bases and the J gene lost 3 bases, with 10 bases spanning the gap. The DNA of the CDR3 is TGTGCCAGCTCACCAGGGTTTCGGGACACTGAAGCTTTCTTT. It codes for CASSPGFRDTEAFF.

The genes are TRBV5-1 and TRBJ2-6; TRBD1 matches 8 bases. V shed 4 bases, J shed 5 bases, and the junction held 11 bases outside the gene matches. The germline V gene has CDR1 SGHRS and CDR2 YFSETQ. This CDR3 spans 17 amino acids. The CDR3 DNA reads TGCGCCAGCAGCGGAGGACAGGGTGCCCTTTGGGCCAACGTCCTGACTTTC. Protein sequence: CASSGGQGALWANVLTF.

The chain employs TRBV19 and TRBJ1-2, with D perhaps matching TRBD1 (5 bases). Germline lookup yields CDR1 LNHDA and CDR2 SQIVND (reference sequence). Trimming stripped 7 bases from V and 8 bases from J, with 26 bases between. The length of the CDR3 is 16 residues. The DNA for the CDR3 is TGTGCCAGTATCGGATCCTGGAGGGCAGGGAAAGTCGGCTACACCTTC. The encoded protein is CASIGSWRAGKVGYTF.

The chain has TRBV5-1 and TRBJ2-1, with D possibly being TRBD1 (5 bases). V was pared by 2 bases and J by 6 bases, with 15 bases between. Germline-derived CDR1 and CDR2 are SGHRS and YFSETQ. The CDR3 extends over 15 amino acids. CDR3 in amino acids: CASSLTTVYANEQFF. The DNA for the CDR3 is TGCGCCAGCAGCTTAACGACAGTTTACGCCAATGAGCAGTTCTTC.

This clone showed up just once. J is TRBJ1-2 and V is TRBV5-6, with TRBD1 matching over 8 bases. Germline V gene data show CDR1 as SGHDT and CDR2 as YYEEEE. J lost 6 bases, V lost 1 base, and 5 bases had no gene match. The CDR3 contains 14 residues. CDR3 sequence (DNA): TGTGCCAGCAGCTTGTACGTGACAGGGGATGGCTACACCTTC. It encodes CASSLYVTGDGYTF.

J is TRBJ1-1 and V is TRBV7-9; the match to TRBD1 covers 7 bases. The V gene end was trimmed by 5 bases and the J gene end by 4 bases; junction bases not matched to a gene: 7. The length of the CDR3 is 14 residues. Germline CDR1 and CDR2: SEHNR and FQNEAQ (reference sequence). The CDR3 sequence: CASSRDRAGTEAFF. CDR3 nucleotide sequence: TGTGCCAGCAGCCGAGACAGGGCAGGCACTGAAGCTTTCTTT.

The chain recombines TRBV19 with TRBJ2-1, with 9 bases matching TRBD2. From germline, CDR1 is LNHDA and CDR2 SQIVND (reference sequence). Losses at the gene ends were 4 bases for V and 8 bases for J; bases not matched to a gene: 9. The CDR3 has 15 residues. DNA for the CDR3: TGTGCCAGTAGTACCCCGAGGCGGGAGGGTGATGAGCAGTTCTTC. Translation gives CASSTPRREGDEQFF.

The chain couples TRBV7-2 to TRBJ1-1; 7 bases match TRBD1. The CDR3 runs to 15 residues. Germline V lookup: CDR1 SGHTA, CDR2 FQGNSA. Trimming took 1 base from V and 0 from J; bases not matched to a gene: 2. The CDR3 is CASSLEGQLNTEAFF. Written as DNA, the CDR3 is TGTGCCAGCAGCTTAGAGGGACAGCTGAACACTGAAGCTTTCTTT.